The T cell receptor (beta chain) under discussion was sequenced for a study of blood T cell repertoires in COVID-19. Study summary: The analysed material was cDNA or gDNA that came from T cells, B-cell-depleted T cells, or PBMCs.

Recruits, aged roughly 18 to 100 years, lived in 25 or so US areas. Germline V gene sequence: CDR1 SGDLS, CDR2 YYNGEE. This CDR3 comprises 16 residues. Trimming shortened V by 4 bases and J by 2 bases, and 15 bases separated the two germline ends. The table came from immunoSEQ multiplex PCR; TCRdb's copy has only in-frame clones and leaves some out. The sample shows about 400,000 clones, more than 75% of them seen only once. The receptor was derived from a woman in her twenties or thirties with acute COVID-19. The sample comprised PBMCs or T cells enriched from blood (not recorded which). The V call is TRBV9, the J call TRBJ2-2; possibly TRBD2 for D (5 bases). The CDR3 DNA reads TGTGCCAGCAGCTTAAGCCGGACGGGAAACACCGGGGAGCTGTTTTTT. Its translation is CASSLSRTGNTGELFF.